This T cell receptor beta chain was obtained from a study of blood T cell repertoires in COVID-19. Libraries were prepared by immunoSEQ multiplex PCR; TCRdb keeps only in-frame clonotypes and omits some of them. This table has approximately 470,000 clones, 80% to 90% appearing once. The V gene's germline CDR1 is SGHRS and CDR2 YFSETQ. The length of the CDR3 is 18 residues. The trim removed 4 bases at V and 6 bases at J, leaving 16 bases unmatched. The receptor's source is a human donor in a cohort sampled during active COVID-19. The sample taken for sequencing was peripheral blood. The rearrangement uses TRBV5-1 and TRBJ2-2; 9 nucleotides agree with TRBD1. Here the CDR3 DNA reads TGCGCCAGCAGCACCCGGACAGGGGAACGGGTCCTCGCCGGGGAGCTGTTTTTT. Its translation: CASSTRTGERVLAGELFF.